This entry features one T cell receptor (beta chain) sequence. The antigen is not known. This record comes from a study of identifying expanded T cells in peripheral blood. Findings of the study overall: Roughly 1.2 clones differed between technical replicates, versus approximately 17 and 20 over time.

Between the trimmed V and J ends, which lost 6 bases and 0 bases, there was a span of 4 bases. This CDR3 contains 12 residues. Germline CDR1 and CDR2: SNHLY and FYNNEI. Produced via immunoSEQ multiplex PCR; TCRdb's table is partial and in-frame only. Of about 94,000 clones in the sample, 88% were seen once. The chain has TRBV2 and TRBJ2-3, with D uncertain. The sequence was obtained from a person between 18 and 75 years old in good health. Sample: blood. Written as DNA, the CDR3 is TGTGCCAGCAGGCGGAGCACAGATACGCAGTATTTT. This sequence encodes CASRRSTDTQYF. Together with reference TRBV2 and TRBJ2-3, the CDR3 gives the full variable domain: EPEVTQTPSHQVTQMGQEVILRCVPISNHLYFYWYRQILGQKVEFLVSFYNNEISEKSEIFDDQFSVERPDGSNFTLKIRSTKLEDSAMYFCASRRSTDTQYFGPGTRLTVL.